Shown below are 23 T cell receptor beta chains from a single sample sequenced in a study of blood T cells in healthy people across ages. A second roughly 7 to 12 cycle PCR used barcoded and J-beta primers. MiXCR was run by TCRdb on the 5' RACE reads, yielding one entry per CDR3 protein. The sample carries 1.5 million to 2 million distinct CDR3 sequences, 49% recorded once. Sequencing was carried out using blood. The origin of the receptors is a woman aged 40-49 years in good health.

The chain is built from TRBV7-9 and TRBJ2-1, with 9 nucleotides matching TRBD1. Germline V gene sequence: CDR1 SEHNR, CDR2 FQNEAQ (reference sequence). V lost 5 bases and J lost 1; bases outside the gene matches: 9. The CDR3 has 17 residues. The CDR3 is CASSPRRDRESYNEQFF. DNA for the CDR3: TGTGCCAGCAGCCCCCGCCGGGACAGGGAATCCTACAATGAGCAGTTCTTC.

The chain has TRBV4-3 and TRBJ2-3, with D perhaps TRBD2 (5 bases). The CDR3 length is 13 residues. Germline V gene data show CDR1 as LGHNA and CDR2 as YSLEER. V was trimmed by 4 bases and J by 3 bases, leaving 8 bases between them. CDR3 DNA sequence: TGCGCCAGCAGCCGACTACGTACAGATACGCAGTATTTT. The encoded protein is CASSRLRTDTQYF.

The V gene is TRBV7-2, the J gene TRBJ2-5, with D unresolved. This CDR3 is built from 15 residues. The ends were cut back, 0 bases at V and 2 bases at J, with 10 bases in the middle. Germline values: CDR1 SGHTA, CDR2 FQGNSA. The CDR3 region has the DNA TGTGCCAGCAGCTTAGCGTCTACCCGACAAGAGACCCAGTACTTC. This encodes CASSLASTRQETQYF.

This chain connects TRBV4-2 to TRBJ1-2, with D possibly TRBD1 on 6 matching bases. The CDR3 loop spans 12 amino acids. CDR1 and CDR2 from the germline V gene are LGHNA and YNFKEQ. V gave up 10 bases and J gave up 2 bases, with 11 bases separating them. CDR3: CATRTDNYGYTF. In DNA, the CDR3 is TGTGCCACCCGGACAGACAACTATGGCTACACCTTC.

The gene calls are TRBV20-1 and TRBJ2-2; 7 nucleotides align to TRBD1. In germline, CDR1 is DFQATT, CDR2 SNEGSKA (reference sequence). The CDR3 totals 17 residues. J gave up 6 bases and V 1 base, and 14 bases lay outside the gene matches. Here the CDR3 reads CSARARTTGVRPGELFF. In DNA form, the CDR3 reads TGCAGTGCTAGAGCCAGAACAACAGGGGTCAGACCCGGGGAGCTGTTTTTT.

V gene TRBV9 combines with J gene TRBJ1-2, with TRBD1 matching 9 bases. Trimming removed 2 bases from V and 8 bases from J; junction bases left unmatched: 19. Germline CDR1 and CDR2: SGDLS and YYNGEE. This CDR3 has 18 amino acids. CDR3 protein: CASSVSGQGLKTGCGYTF. The CDR3 DNA sequence: TGTGCCAGCAGCGTCTCGGGACAGGGCCTCAAAACCGGGTGCGGCTACACCTTC. Filled out from reference TRBV9 and TRBJ1-2, the complete variable domain reads DSGVTQTPKHLITATGQRVTLRCSPRSGDLSVYWYQQSLDQGLQFLIQYYNGEERAKGNILERFSAQQFPDLHSELNLSSLELGDSALYFCASSVSGQGLKTGCGYTFGSGTRLTVV.

V is TRBV20-1 and J is TRBJ2-1; D unresolved. Trimming removed 0 bases from V and 2 bases from J, with 11 bases in between. The CDR3 runs to 15 residues. Germline CDR1 reads DFQATT; CDR2 reads SNEGSKA (reference sequence). CDR3 in DNA: TGCAGTGCTAGAGATTCTGGCACAGCCTACAATGAGCAGTTCTTC. This gives the protein CSARDSGTAYNEQFF.

The chain couples TRBV14 to TRBJ2-3, with 8 bases identical to TRBD1. The CDR3 covers 15 residues. Trimming at V came to 3 bases and at J to 4 bases, leaving 6 bases not matched to a gene. The germline V gene encodes CDR1 SGHDN and CDR2 FVKESK. The CDR3 DNA reads TGTGCCAGCAGCCACACAGGGGGTTATTCAGATACGCAGTATTTT. Protein: CASSHTGGYSDTQYF.

The rearrangement joins TRBV2 to TRBJ2-7; weak D call: TRBD1 (5 bases). Germline CDR1 is SNHLY and CDR2 is FYNNEI. The length of the CDR3 is 13 residues. Trimming shortened V by 2 bases and J by 7 bases, and 12 bases separated the two germline ends. The CDR3 DNA follows: TGTGCCAGCAGTGAAAGCGCGAGACAGGAGCAGTACTTC. Encoded protein: CASSESARQEQYF.

The V call is TRBV12-3 or TRBV12-4, the J call TRBJ2-1, with D unresolved. The CDR3 is 13 amino acids. The germline V and J ends were trimmed by 7 bases and 9 bases, with 16 bases remaining between them. CDR3 sequence reads: CASIGPSRLEQFF. In nucleotides, the CDR3 is TGTGCCAGCATAGGTCCGAGTAGACTTGAGCAGTTCTTC.

The table lists this clonotype with a few counts. The CDR3 DNA reads as TGTGCCAGCAGTGAAGTTCATCAGGGTGCCGGGGAGCTGTTTTTT. Protein sequence: CASSEVHQGAGELFF. This sequence joins TRBV2 and TRBJ2-2, with a weak D call TRBD1 (5 bases). Trimming left V 1 base short and J 6 bases short, with 12 bases between. Germline V CDR1 and CDR2: SNHLY, FYNNEI. CDR3 length: 15 residues.

The chain has TRBV27 and TRBJ1-2; 8 bases fit TRBD1. CDR1 and CDR2 from the germline V gene are MNHEY and SMNVEV (reference sequence). The CDR3 is 17 amino acids. The V gene end was trimmed by 9 bases and the J gene end by 8 bases; junction bases not matched to a gene: 23. As DNA, the CDR3 is TGTGCCAGTCGCGCTGAAGACAGGGGCCGCCGCCGATGGGGCTACACCTTC. Translating gives CASRAEDRGRRRWGYTF.

The V call is TRBV20-1, the J call TRBJ2-7, with D possibly being TRBD1 (6 bases). The V end was cut by 3 bases, the J end by 7 bases, with 16 bases between. Germline V gene sequence: CDR1 DFQATT, CDR2 SNEGSKA (reference sequence). This CDR3 contains 13 residues. CDR3 DNA sequence: TGCAGTGCTAGCCCTGACAGGTTCAATGAGCAGTACTTC. Protein: CSASPDRFNEQYF.

The chain uses TRBV29-1 and TRBJ1-4; D gene ambiguous. V gave up 6 bases and J gave up 7 bases, with 9 bases separating them. CDR1 SQVTM and CDR2 ANQGSEA come from the germline V gene. The CDR3 loop spans 11 amino acids. The CDR3 DNA reads TGCAGCGTGCGTGTAGGTGAAAAACTGTTTTTT. Translation gives CSVRVGEKLFF.

The V gene is TRBV7-2, the J gene TRBJ2-7; 8 nucleotides match TRBD1. The germline CDR1 and CDR2 sequences are SGHTA and FQGNSA. The junction had 5 bases not matched to a gene; V was cut back by 1 base and J by 3 bases. CDR3 length: 15 amino acids. CDR3 in DNA: TGTGCCAGCAGCTTAGTTCAGGGGGCTCTCTACGAGCAGTACTTC. Amino acid sequence: CASSLVQGALYEQYF.

The gene calls are TRBV20-1 and TRBJ1-1; D is unclear. Germline V gene lookup returns CDR1 DFQATT and CDR2 SNEGSKA (reference sequence). CDR3 length: 13 residues. The germline V and J ends were trimmed by 6 bases and 5 bases, with 16 bases remaining between them. The CDR3 coding sequence is TGCAGTGCCCCGGACTCCCTGGGGACTGAAGCTTTCTTT. It codes for CSAPDSLGTEAFF.

CDR3: CASSLETGTEAFF. CDR3 nucleotides: TGCGCCAGCAGCTTGGAAACAGGGACTGAAGCTTTCTTT. The V and J genes are TRBV5-1 and TRBJ1-1, with D perhaps TRBD1 (6 bases). The ends were cut back, 0 bases at V and 5 bases at J, with 8 bases in the middle. CDR1 is SGHRS and CDR2 is YFSETQ in the germline V gene. The CDR3 is 13 residues long.

This clonotype was observed once. The chain links TRBV18 to TRBJ2-3, with D hard to call. This CDR3 comprises 13 residues. Trimming stripped 0 bases from V and 6 bases from J, with 7 bases between. In germline, CDR1 is KGHSH, CDR2 LQKENI. The CDR3 DNA reads as TGTGCCAGCTCACCACCCCCCGCTGATACGCAGTATTTT. Its translation: CASSPPPADTQYF.

This clonotype occurred a few times. The rearrangement links TRBV3-1 to TRBJ2-4, with no clear D. The J call may be mistaken, given a closer DNA end match to TRBJ2-7. This CDR3 region has 12 residues. Germline V gene sequence: CDR1 LGHDT, CDR2 YNNKEL (reference sequence). In DNA form, the CDR3 reads TGTGCCAGCAGCCAAGACCGTTGCGAGCAGTACTTC. Its translation: CASSQDRCEQYF.

In the case of this clonotype: The junction shows a germline mismatch at one end, possibly a read error. The genes are TRBV20-1 and TRBJ2-1, with TRBD1 identical over 9 bases. There are 14 residues in the CDR3. Per germline, CDR1 DFQATT and CDR2 SNEGSKA (reference sequence). Here the CDR3 reads CGANPGQGWSEQFF. CDR3 sequence (DNA): TGCGGTGCTAACCCGGGACAGGGTTGGAGTGAGCAGTTCTTC.

This clonotype was seen more than once but under ten times. This rearrangement joins TRBV13 to TRBJ2-5; a possible D gene is TRBD2 (5 bases). There are 14 residues in the CDR3. The germline V gene encodes CDR1 PRHDT and CDR2 FYEKMQ (reference sequence). The V end was cut by 3 bases, the J end by 11 bases, with 19 bases between. The CDR3 region is CASSFPVTAGEQYF. CDR3 in DNA: TGTGCCAGCAGCTTCCCTGTTACTGCTGGGGAGCAGTACTTC.

In this sample, this clonotype turned up many times. The CDR3 here is CSVEGDGYTF. The CDR3 region has the DNA TGCAGCGTTGAAGGGGATGGCTACACCTTC. V gene TRBV29-1 combines with J gene TRBJ1-2, with D hard to call. Germline loops: CDR1 SQVTM, CDR2 ANQGSEA. V shed 1 base and J shed 6 bases, with 3 bases lying between them. The CDR3 has 10 residues.

There are a few counts of this clonotype. The V call is TRBV20-1, the J call TRBJ1-2; 9 nucleotides match TRBD1. CDR3 length: 16 residues. Germline V gene lookup returns CDR1 DFQATT and CDR2 SNEGSKA (reference sequence). Trimming removed 1 base from V and 3 bases from J; junction bases left unmatched: 9. The CDR3 loop reads CSARAPGTGLYYGYTF. The CDR3 coding sequence is TGCAGTGCTAGAGCCCCCGGGACAGGGTTATACTATGGCTACACCTTC.